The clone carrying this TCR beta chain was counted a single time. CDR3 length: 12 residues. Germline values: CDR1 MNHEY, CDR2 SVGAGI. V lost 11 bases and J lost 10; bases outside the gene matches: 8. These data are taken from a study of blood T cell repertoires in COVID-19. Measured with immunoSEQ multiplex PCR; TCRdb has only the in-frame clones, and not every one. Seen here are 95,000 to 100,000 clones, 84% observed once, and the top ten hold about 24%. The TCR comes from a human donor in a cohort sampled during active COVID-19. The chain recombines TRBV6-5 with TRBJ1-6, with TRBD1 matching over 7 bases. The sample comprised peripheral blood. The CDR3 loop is CAARQGSSPLHF. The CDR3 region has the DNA TGTGCCGCTCGACAGGGAAGCTCACCCCTCCACTTT.